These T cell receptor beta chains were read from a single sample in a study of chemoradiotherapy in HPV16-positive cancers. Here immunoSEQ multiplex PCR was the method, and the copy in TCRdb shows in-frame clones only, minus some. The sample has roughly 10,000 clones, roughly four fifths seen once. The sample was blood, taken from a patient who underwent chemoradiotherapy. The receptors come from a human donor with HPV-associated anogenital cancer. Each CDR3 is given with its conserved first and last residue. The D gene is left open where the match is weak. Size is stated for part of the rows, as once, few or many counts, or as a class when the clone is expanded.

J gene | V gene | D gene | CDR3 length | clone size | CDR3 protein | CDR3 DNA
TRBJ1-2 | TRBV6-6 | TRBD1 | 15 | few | CASSRRTGEEEGYTF | TGTGCCAGCAGTCGCCGGACAGGAGAGGAGGAGGGCTACACCTTC
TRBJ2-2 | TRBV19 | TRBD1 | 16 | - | CASSLPLDRATGELFF | TGTGCCAGTAGTCTCCCCCTGGACAGGGCCACCGGGGAGCTGTTTTTT
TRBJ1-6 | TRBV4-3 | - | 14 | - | CASSQDLTVSPLHF | TGCGCCAGCAGCCAAGATTTAACAGTTTCACCCCTCCACTTT
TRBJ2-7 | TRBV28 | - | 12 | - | CASSYSSYEQYF | TGTGCCAGCAGTTACAGTTCCTACGAGCAGTACTTC
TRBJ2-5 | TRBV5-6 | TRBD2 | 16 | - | CASSLGLAVTQETQYF | TGTGCCAGCAGCTTGGGACTAGCGGTTACCCAAGAGACCCAGTACTTC
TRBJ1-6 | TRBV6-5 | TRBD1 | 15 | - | CASSYYRGGVSPLHF | TGTGCCAGCAGTTACTACAGGGGGGGTGTTTCACCCCTCCACTTT
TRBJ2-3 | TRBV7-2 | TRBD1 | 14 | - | CASSSTGAENTQYF | TGTGCCAGCAGCTCAACAGGGGCCGAAAATACGCAGTATTTT
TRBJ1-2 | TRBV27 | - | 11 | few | CASLADYGYTF | TGTGCCAGCCTGGCGGACTATGGCTACACCTTC
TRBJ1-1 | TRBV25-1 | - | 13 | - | CASSDRGNTEAFF | TGTGCCAGCAGTGACAGGGGGAACACTGAAGCTTTCTTT
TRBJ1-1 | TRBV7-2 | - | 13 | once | CASSFLGDTEAFF | TGTGCCAGCAGCTTCCTAGGGGACACTGAAGCTTTCTTT
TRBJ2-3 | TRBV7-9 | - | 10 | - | CASSLASQYF | TGTGCCAGCAGCTTAGCCTCACAGTATTTT
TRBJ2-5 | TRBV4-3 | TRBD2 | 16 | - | CASSQDVGRGEETQYF | TGCGCCAGCAGCCAAGATGTGGGGCGGGGGGAAGAGACCCAGTACTTC
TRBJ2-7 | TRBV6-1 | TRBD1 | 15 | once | CASSEAPDRGREQYF | TGTGCCAGCAGTGAAGCTCCCGACAGGGGTAGAGAGCAGTACTTC
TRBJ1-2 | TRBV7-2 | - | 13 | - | CASNMAGGRGYTF | TGTGCCAGCAACATGGCCGGGGGACGCGGCTACACCTTC
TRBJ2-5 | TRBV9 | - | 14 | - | CASSVGLNQETQYF | TGTGCCAGCAGCGTAGGGCTGAACCAAGAGACCCAGTACTTC
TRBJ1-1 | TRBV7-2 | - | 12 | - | CASSLTGDRAFF | TGTGCCAGCAGCTTGACGGGGGATCGGGCTTTCTTT
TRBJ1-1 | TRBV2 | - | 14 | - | CARSKGDGRTEAFF | TGTGCCAGGTCGAAGGGGGACGGGAGAACTGAAGCTTTCTTT
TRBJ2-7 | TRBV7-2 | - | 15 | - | CASSLGWGHNYEQYF | TGTGCCAGCAGCTTAGGATGGGGCCACAACTACGAGCAGTACTTC
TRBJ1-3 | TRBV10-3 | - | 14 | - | CAISEGLTGNTIYF | TGTGCCATCAGTGAGGGGCTGACTGGAAACACCATATATTTT
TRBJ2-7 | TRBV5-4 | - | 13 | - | CASSPGNVYEQYF | TGTGCCAGCAGCCCCGGCAACGTCTACGAGCAGTACTTC
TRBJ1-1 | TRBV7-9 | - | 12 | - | CASNLEDSEAFF | TGTGCCAGCAATCTGGAGGACAGTGAAGCTTTCTTT
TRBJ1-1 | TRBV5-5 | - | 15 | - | CASSLATHMNTEAFF | TGTGCCAGCAGCCTGGCGACCCACATGAACACTGAAGCTTTCTTT
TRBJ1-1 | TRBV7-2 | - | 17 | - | CASSLNWRRGGYTEAFF | TGTGCCAGCAGCTTAAATTGGCGGAGGGGAGGGTACACTGAAGCTTTCTTT
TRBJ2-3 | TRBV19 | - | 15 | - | CASSIRLQARDTQYF | TGTGCCAGTAGTATAAGGCTACAGGCCAGGGATACGCAGTATTTT
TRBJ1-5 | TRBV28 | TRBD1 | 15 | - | CASSRTGAFNQPQHF | TGTGCCAGCAGTCGGACAGGGGCCTTCAATCAGCCCCAGCATTTT
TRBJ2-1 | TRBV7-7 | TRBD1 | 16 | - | CASSQKYGTGLNEQFF | TGTGCTAGCAGCCAGAAGTATGGGACAGGGTTAAATGAGCAGTTCTTC
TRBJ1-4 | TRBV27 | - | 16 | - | CASSLAGRRTNEKLFF | TGTGCCAGCAGTTTGGCAGGGAGGAGAACTAATGAAAAACTGTTTTTT
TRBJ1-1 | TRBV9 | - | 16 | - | CASSVGFSPPRTEAFF | TGTGCCAGCAGCGTAGGCTTTTCACCACCGCGCACTGAAGCTTTCTTT
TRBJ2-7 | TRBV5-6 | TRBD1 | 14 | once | CASSFYRGSVEQYF | TGTGCCAGCAGCTTTTACAGGGGATCGGTCGAGCAGTACTTC
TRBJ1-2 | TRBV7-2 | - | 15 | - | CASSLPLGGNYGYTF | TGTGCCAGCAGCCTCCCCTTGGGGGGGAACTATGGCTACACCTTC
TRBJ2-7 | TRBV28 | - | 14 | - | CASGDGTFTYEQYF | TGTGCCAGCGGCGACGGGACATTTACCTACGAGCAGTACTTC
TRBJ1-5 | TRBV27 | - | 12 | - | CASSRTGSAQHF | TGTGCCAGCAGCCGAACAGGGTCGGCCCAGCATTTT
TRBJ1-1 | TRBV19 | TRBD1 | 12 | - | CASSPRDREAFF | TGTGCCAGTAGTCCCAGGGACAGGGAAGCTTTCTTT
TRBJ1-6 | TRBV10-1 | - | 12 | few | CASSDGARPLHF | TGCGCCAGCAGTGACGGGGCCAGACCCCTCCACTTT
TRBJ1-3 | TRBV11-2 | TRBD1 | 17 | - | CASSAWTGGAWGNTIYF | TGTGCCAGCAGCGCCTGGACAGGGGGCGCCTGGGGAAACACCATATATTTT
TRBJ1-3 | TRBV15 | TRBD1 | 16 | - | CATSGWDSSSGNTIYF | TGTGCCACCAGCGGATGGGACAGCTCCTCTGGAAACACCATATATTTT
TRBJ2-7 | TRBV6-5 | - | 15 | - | CASSLRERTTNEQYF | TGTGCCAGCAGCCTCAGGGAGCGAACCACCAACGAGCAGTACTTC
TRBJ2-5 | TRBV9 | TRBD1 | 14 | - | CASSAGTGQETQYF | TGTGCCAGCAGCGCCGGGACAGGCCAAGAGACCCAGTACTTC
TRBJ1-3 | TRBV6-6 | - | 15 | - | CASSYGAASGNTIYF | TGTGCCAGCAGTTACGGGGCAGCCTCTGGAAACACCATATATTTT
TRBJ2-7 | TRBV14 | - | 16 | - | CASSPRTALHSYEQYF | TGTGCCAGCAGCCCTCGGACAGCCTTACATTCCTACGAGCAGTACTTC
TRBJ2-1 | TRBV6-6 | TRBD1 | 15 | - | CASRTGTGGQSEQFF | TGTGCCAGCAGAACCGGGACAGGGGGCCAGAGTGAGCAGTTCTTC
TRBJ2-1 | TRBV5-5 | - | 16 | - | CASSFRDAMGDNEQFF | TGTGCCAGCAGCTTCCGGGACGCCATGGGGGACAATGAGCAGTTCTTC
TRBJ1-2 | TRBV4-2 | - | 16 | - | CASSQGSGGTNYGYTF | TGTGCCAGCAGCCAAGGGTCCGGGGGAACTAACTATGGCTACACCTTC
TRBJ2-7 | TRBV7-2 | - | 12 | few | CASSLTSYEQYF | TGTGCCAGCAGCTTAACCTCCTACGAGCAGTACTTC
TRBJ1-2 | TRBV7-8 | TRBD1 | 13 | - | CATRQGEEYGYTF | TGTGCCACCAGACAGGGAGAAGAGTATGGCTACACCTTC
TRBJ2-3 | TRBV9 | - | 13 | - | CASSSGQTDTQYF | TGTGCCAGCAGCTCTGGACAGACAGATACGCAGTATTTT
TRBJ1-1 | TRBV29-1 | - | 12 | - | CSVLTGDTEAFF | TGCAGCGTCTTGACAGGCGACACTGAAGCTTTCTTT
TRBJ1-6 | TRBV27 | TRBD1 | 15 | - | CASGQGARFGSPLHF | TGTGCCAGCGGACAGGGGGCGAGGTTTGGGTCACCCCTCCACTTT
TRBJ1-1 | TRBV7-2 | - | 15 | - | CASSLWVQEGTEAFF | TGTGCCAGCAGCTTATGGGTACAAGAAGGCACTGAAGCTTTCTTT
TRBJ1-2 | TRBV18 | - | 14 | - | CASSPEQGVSGYTF | TGTGCCAGCTCACCGGAACAGGGTGTATCTGGCTACACCTTC
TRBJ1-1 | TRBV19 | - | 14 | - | CASSPDGRDTEAFF | TGTGCCAGTAGTCCAGACGGGAGGGACACTGAAGCTTTCTTT
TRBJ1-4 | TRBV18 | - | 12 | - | CASSQGNEKLFF | TGTGCCAGCTCACAAGGGAACGAAAAACTGTTTTTT
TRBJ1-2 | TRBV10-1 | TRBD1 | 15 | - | CASSDGTGGDDGYTF | TGCGCCAGCAGTGACGGGACAGGGGGCGACGACGGCTACACCTTC
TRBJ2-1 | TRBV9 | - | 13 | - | CASSVGLVHEQFF | TGTGCCAGCAGCGTAGGGCTAGTCCATGAGCAGTTCTTC